The 2 T cell receptor beta chains below were found in one sample sequenced in a study of blood T cell repertoires in COVID-19 (dated by TCRdb to about 2020). The receptor library was made with the immunoSEQ multiplex PCR assay. Here the immuneACCESS table is served through TCRdb, limited to in-frame sequences with V and J called. Missing clones are a known gap in these copies; in checked studies unresolved V genes cover under half, and the rest lacks a known reason. This sample lists about 45,000 clones; more than 80% were detected once. Jointly, the top ten make up 8% to 10% of the sample. What was sequenced was peripheral blood. The receptors were sampled from a man older than 75 in a cohort sampled during active COVID-19.

This CDR3 is CASSFVQGTNEQFF. CDR3 bases: TGTGCCAGCAGCTTTGTACAGGGGACCAATGAGCAGTTCTTC. The chain is built from TRBV7-9 and TRBJ2-1; 7 bases line up with TRBD1. In germline, CDR1 is SEHNR, CDR2 FQNEAQ (reference sequence). This CDR3 comprises 14 residues. J lost 6 bases, V lost 3 bases, and 5 bases had no gene match.

This rearrangement joins TRBV7-9 to TRBJ2-2, with a tentative D call TRBD2 (5 bases). The CDR3 is made up of 16 amino acids. The germline CDR1 and CDR2 sequences are SEHNR and FQNEAQ (reference sequence). Trimming pared 4 bases from V and 6 bases from J, leaving 18 bases between. The CDR3, as DNA: TGTGCCAGCAGCTCTCGTGAGGGCGGTAGGGCCGGGGAGCTGTTTTTT. It translates to CASSSREGGRAGELFF.